These 22 T cell receptor beta chains originate from one sample sequenced in a study of cytotoxic CD8 clonotypes in ibrutinib-treated CLL. Method: immunoSEQ multiplex PCR; TCRdb's copy keeps in-frame clones and lacks some. The profile shows roughly 250,000 clones, under 80% of them singletons. The sample here was PBMCs, taken after 24 months of ibrutinib treatment. These receptors all come from a human donor with chronic lymphocytic leukemia.

The count of this clone is one. The chain employs TRBV27 and TRBJ1-1; D gene unclear. This CDR3 has 13 amino acids. V lost 6 bases and J lost 4, with 12 bases in between. Per the germline V gene, CDR1 is MNHEY and CDR2 is SMNVEV (reference sequence). The CDR3 coding sequence is TGTGCCAGCAGCCTCGAATGGGGCACTGAAGCTTTCTTT. It is translated as CASSLEWGTEAFF.

The chain has TRBV28 and TRBJ2-5, with TRBD2 identical over 9 bases. Germline V gene lookup returns CDR1 MDHEN and CDR2 SYDVKM. The CDR3 loop spans 15 amino acids. J gave up 5 bases and V 0 bases, and 4 bases lay outside the gene matches. The CDR3, as DNA: TGTGCCAGCAGTTTATGGGGGACTAGCTGGGAGACCCAGTACTTC. Translating it yields CASSLWGTSWETQYF.

The genes are TRBV5-1 and TRBJ2-7; TRBD2 aligns across 16 bases. CDR1 is SGHRS, CDR2 YFSETQ, per germline. The junction had 7 bases not matched to a gene; V was cut back by 0 bases and J by 7 bases. The CDR3 is 17 amino acids. CDR3 bases: TGCGCCAGCAGCTTGGCAGGCGGGACTAGCGGGAGGGCGGAGCAGTACTTC. Translating it yields CASSLAGGTSGRAEQYF.

The J gene is TRBJ2-2, the V gene TRBV2; 11 nucleotides align to TRBD2. The germline CDR1 and CDR2 sequences are SNHLY and FYNNEI. There are 15 residues in the CDR3. The J segment lost 4 bases and the V segment lost 7 bases, leaving 5 bases of the junction unmatched. The CDR3, as DNA: TGTGCCAGCACCGGGACTAGCGGAGTCACCGGGGAGCTGTTTTTT. Translating gives CASTGTSGVTGELFF.

CDR3 sequence (DNA): TGTGCCAGCAGCTCCGGCTCAAGCGGGATAAGGGGCGAGCAGTACTTC. Amino acids: CASSSGSSGIRGEQYF. J is TRBJ2-7 and V is TRBV7-8; 7 positions match TRBD2. The CDR3 totals 16 residues. Germline V gene lookup returns CDR1 SGHVS and CDR2 FQNEAQ. V shed 4 bases and J 6 bases; nucleotides not matched to a gene: 15. The full variable domain, rest sourced from reference TRBV7-8 and TRBJ2-7, is GAGVSQSPRYKVAKRGQDVALRCDPISGHVSLFWYQQALGQGPEFLTYFQNEAQLDKSGLPSDRFFAERPEGSVSTLKIQRTQQEDSAVYLCASSSGSSGIRGEQYFGPGTRLTVT.

The chain is built from TRBV30 and TRBJ1-5; 12 nucleotides line up with TRBD1. CDR3 length: 16 amino acids. Germline values: CDR1 GTSNPN, CDR2 SVGIG (reference sequence). The V gene end was trimmed by 2 bases and the J gene end by 1 base; junction bases not matched to a gene: 3. CDR3 sequence: CAWSRGQGASNQPQHF. DNA of the CDR3: TGTGCCTGGAGTCGGGGACAGGGGGCGAGCAATCAGCCCCAGCATTTT.

The rearrangement joins TRBV19 to TRBJ1-5; 9 bases align to TRBD1. Germline assignment: CDR1 LNHDA and CDR2 SQIVND (reference sequence). CDR3 length: 17 residues. Unmatched junction bases numbered 11, after V lost 8 bases and J lost 0 bases. The CDR3 sequence is CASYRGQGTDSNQPQHF. CDR3 coding DNA: TGTGCCAGTTATAGAGGACAGGGGACTGATAGCAATCAGCCCCAGCATTTT.

This clone was found a few times. This chain connects TRBV4-3 to TRBJ1-2, with D possibly being TRBD1 (6 bases). The germline V gene encodes CDR1 LGHNA and CDR2 YSLEER. V was shortened by 0 bases and J by 2 bases, with 10 bases between the two germline ends. The CDR3 is 15 residues long. In DNA form, the CDR3 reads TGCGCCAGCAGCCAAGAGGGAACAGGGAACTATGGCTACACCTTC. Its translation is CASSQEGTGNYGYTF.

This clone showed up just a few times. The CDR3 loop reads CASSYSASGAATQYF. DNA of the CDR3: TGTGCCAGCAGTTACTCAGCGTCAGGGGCGGCGACCCAGTACTTC. This chain uses TRBV6-5 with TRBJ2-5; perhaps TRBD1 as D (6 bases). CDR3 length equals 15 residues. Trimming took off 0 bases at V and 7 bases at J, with 15 bases between the two ends. The germline V gene has CDR1 MNHEY and CDR2 SVGAGI.

CDR3 in DNA: TGTGCCAGCTCACCGCCTCTCCGGGACAGAAACAACGAGCAGTACTTC. Protein: CASSPPLRDRNNEQYF. V gene TRBV18 combines with J gene TRBJ2-7, with 7 bases that match TRBD1. CDR1 and CDR2 from the germline V gene are KGHSH and LQKENI. The junction had 13 bases not matched to a gene; V was cut back by 3 bases and J by 5 bases. The CDR3 extends over 16 amino acids.

This clone occurred a few times. The genes are TRBV30 and TRBJ2-2, with 10 bases aligning to TRBD2. Germline trimming cut 2 bases from V and 0 bases from J; bases unmatched to any gene: 18. Germline V gene lookup returns CDR1 GTSNPN and CDR2 SVGIG (reference sequence). The CDR3 runs 21 residues. In DNA, the CDR3 is TGTGCCTGGAGTCATCTCAGGACAGGGTACAGCGGGAGGGCGAACACCGGGGAGCTGTTTTTT. Translating gives CAWSHLRTGYSGRANTGELFF. Using reference TRBV30 and TRBJ2-2 for the parts outside the CDR3, the full variable domain is SQTIHQWPATLVQPVGSPLSLECTVEGTSNPNLYWYRQAAGRGLQLLFYSVGIGQISSEVPQNLSASRPQDRQFILSSKKLLLSDSGFYLCAWSHLRTGYSGRANTGELFFGEGSRLTVL.

The chain uses TRBV28 and TRBJ2-2; 10 bases are a match to TRBD2. The CDR3 totals 17 residues. Germline V gives CDR1 MDHEN, CDR2 SYDVKM. Trimming took 4 bases from V and 13 from J; bases not matched to a gene: 18. The chain's CDR3 is CASSSRTSGDPPEALFF. The CDR3 DNA reads TGTGCCAGCAGTTCCCGGACTAGCGGAGACCCTCCCGAGGCGCTGTTTTTT.

The CDR3 bases are TGTGCCAGCAGTACCCGGTGGGCGGCGCTAACAGATACGCAGTATTTT. As protein: CASSTRWAALTDTQYF. The rearrangement joins TRBV27 to TRBJ2-3; D remains ambiguous. V was trimmed by 5 bases and J by 3 bases, leaving 18 bases between them. Germline CDR1 reads MNHEY; CDR2 reads SMNVEV (reference sequence). This CDR3 has 16 residues.

The sample holds a few counts of this clone. Relative to the germline gene, one junction end is altered; a read error may explain this. The J gene is TRBJ2-7, the V gene TRBV9, with 10 bases aligning to TRBD1. CDR3 length equals 14 residues. In germline, CDR1 is SGDLS, CDR2 YYNGEE. CDR3 in amino acids: CASSVSETGGVWHF. Written as DNA, the CDR3 is TGTGCCAGCAGCGTGTCTGAGACAGGGGGCGTTTGGCACTTC.

The chain has TRBV20-1 and TRBJ1-2; D is perhaps TRBD1 (5 bases). The CDR3 loop spans 11 amino acids. The germline CDR1 and CDR2 sequences are DFQATT and SNEGSKA (reference sequence). Trimming cost V 6 bases and J 8 bases, with 13 bases left between them. The CDR3 here is CSARRGQGYTF. In DNA, the CDR3 is TGCAGTGCCAGGCGGGGCCAAGGCTACACCTTC.

This clone was counted only a few times. The chain links TRBV27 to TRBJ1-2; D perhaps matches TRBD1 (5 bases). The length of the CDR3 is 12 residues. Germline CDR1 and CDR2: MNHEY and SMNVEV (reference sequence). Trimming removed 10 bases from V and 7 bases from J, with 16 bases in between. This CDR3 reads CATSPPGGGYTF. Here the CDR3 DNA reads TGTGCCACTTCCCCACCCGGGGGTGGCTACACCTTC.

This chain links TRBV11-3 with TRBJ2-5, with TRBD2 matching over 9 bases. Germline V gives CDR1 SGHNT, CDR2 YENEEA. J lost 4 bases, V lost 5 bases, and 8 bases had no gene match. The CDR3 consists of 15 residues. The DNA for the CDR3 is TGTGCCAGCAGCCGCGGGGGGGTCGGCGGAGAGACCCAGTACTTC. Protein: CASSRGGVGGETQYF.

This rearrangement joins TRBV18 to TRBJ2-1; TRBD2 aligns across 14 bases. With 3 bases clipped from V and 9 bases from J, the junction kept 7 bases outside the gene matches. CDR1 is KGHSH, CDR2 LQKENI, per germline. This CDR3 has 16 amino acids. CDR3 nucleotide sequence: TGTGCCAGCTCACCCCGTGAGGGACTAGCGGGAGTTGAGCAGTTCTTC. Translating it yields CASSPREGLAGVEQFF.

The chain carries TRBV7-8 and TRBJ2-1, with TRBD1 matching 8 bases. The trim removed 5 bases at V and 6 bases at J, leaving 0 bases unmatched. CDR1 is SGHVS, CDR2 FQNEAQ, per germline. There are 12 residues in the CDR3. The CDR3 region is CASSQGANEQFF. CDR3 coding DNA: TGTGCCAGCAGCCAGGGGGCCAATGAGCAGTTCTTC.

This clone was seen only a few times. The chain recombines TRBV6-5 with TRBJ2-1; 7 nucleotides agree with TRBD2. After removal of 8 bases from V and 1 base from J, the junction contained 5 bases not matched to a gene. The germline V gene encodes CDR1 MNHEY and CDR2 SVGAGI. The CDR3 length is 14 residues. CDR3 sequence reads: CASGREESYNEQFF. The CDR3 DNA sequence: TGTGCCAGCGGGAGGGAGGAGTCCTACAATGAGCAGTTCTTC.

V usage is TRBV20-1 and J usage is TRBJ1-1; D gene unclear. The CDR3 has 11 residues. CDR1 and CDR2 (germline): DFQATT, SNEGSKA (reference sequence). Trimming left V 5 bases short and J 4 bases short, with 8 bases between. CDR3 DNA: TGCAGTGCTCCCGGGAGCACTGAAGCTTTCTTT. Protein sequence: CSAPGSTEAFF.

The chain has TRBV13 and TRBJ2-1, with 9 bases matching TRBD1. The length of the CDR3 is 15 residues. The J segment lost 10 bases and the V segment lost 5 bases, leaving 12 bases of the junction unmatched. Germline CDR1 PRHDT, CDR2 FYEKMQ (reference sequence). The CDR3: CASSGYRGPGSEQFF. The CDR3 region has the DNA TGTGCCAGCAGCGGTTACAGGGGGCCGGGTTCAGAGCAGTTCTTC.